This TCR beta chain is drawn from a study of T cells in Graves' hyperthyroidism and ophthalmopathy. The CDR3 loop spans 15 amino acids. Germline V gene data show CDR1 as DFQATT and CDR2 as SNEGSKA (reference sequence). V lost 6 bases to trimming and J lost 6 bases; unmatched junction nucleotides: 10. With regard to this clonotype: Its antigen remains unidentified.

Clinical symptoms, serum thyroxine, TRAb, thyroid ultrasound and orbital computed tomography established diagnosis. Amplification of TCR beta CDR3 regions was performed using RNA transcripts as template. TCR CDR3 underwent first-round RT-PCR with the HTBI primer set. TCRdb used MiXCR to reprocess the multiplex PCR reads, holding one entry per CDR3 protein. The sample shows some 490,000 distinct CDR3 sequences, about 16% of them seen only once. Findings of the study overall: Ophthalmopathy, as predicted by the model, came a median 6.5 months after the prediction. Among clonotypes expanded in thyroid above 0.001, most were also found in blood.

The chain uses TRBV20-1 and TRBJ2-1; 11 nucleotides align to TRBD2. Sequenced sample: blood. The receptor was isolated from a woman aged 25 to 39 with Graves' ophthalmopathy. CDR3 region: CSAGDSGRASNEQFF. For the CDR3, the DNA is TGCAGTGCCGGAGATAGCGGGAGGGCCTCCAATGAGCAGTTCTTC.